Each of the 23 T cell receptor beta chains below was sequenced from the same sample in a study of CXCR3-negative and CXCR3-positive naive CD8 T cells. Study-wide points: CXCR3-positive naive cells carried more hydrophobic TRB CDR3s than CXCR3-negative naive cells did.

UMI-labeled TRB cDNA libraries were prepared by 5' RACE. TCRdb reprocessed the 5' RACE reads, keeping one entry per CDR3 protein, no DNA. This sample's clone table lists about 120,000 distinct CDR3 sequences. These receptors have no known antigen. The sequenced sample consisted of naive CXCR3+ CD8+ T cells from blood. As for subset: CD45RO-CCR7+CD27+CD95- naive CD8+ T cells expressing CXCR3 (TNR3+). The receptors originated from a human donor in good health. Some clones in this sample may be carry-over from other donors' samples.

V usage is TRBV6-5 and J usage is TRBJ2-7. From germline, CDR1 is MNHEY and CDR2 SVGAGI. The CDR3 sequence is 18 residues long. The CDR3 is CASSYSVGVTSDTYEQYF.

The chain couples TRBV15 to TRBJ2-7; the TRBD2 assignment by TCRdb is unverifiable without DNA. The CDR3 sequence is 18 residues long. Germline loops: CDR1 LNHNV, CDR2 YYDKDF (reference sequence). CDR3: CATSRDSKIYPRSGEQYF.

The chain carries TRBV6-2 or TRBV6-3 and TRBJ2-7; TCRdb's assignment of TRBD1 cannot be checked, as there is no DNA. The germline gives CDR1 MNHEY, CDR2 SVGEGT. This CDR3 has 16 amino acids. This chain's CDR3 is CASSDRTGFYSYEQYF.

The chain links TRBV20-1 to TRBJ2-2; there is no DNA to check the TCRdb D call of TRBD2. Looked up from germline, CDR1 is DFQATT and CDR2 is SNEGSKA (reference sequence). The CDR3 extends over 19 amino acids. CDR3 region: CSARDSGLAGVRNTGELFF.

The genes are TRBV23-1 and TRBJ1-6; the D gene TCRdb calls, TRBD1, cannot be checked with no DNA. TRBV23-1 is identified as an open reading frame with a role that is uncertain. CDR3 length: 12 amino acids. The CDR3 protein is CASIKPRGALHF.

This chain uses TRBV9 with TRBJ1-4; TCRdb returns TRBD1, unconfirmable since there is no DNA. This CDR3 spans 15 amino acids. Germline V gives CDR1 SGDLS, CDR2 YYNGEE. CDR3 in amino acids: CASSVALQQGGKLFF.

The chain carries TRBV7-9 and TRBJ2-7. From germline, CDR1 is SEHNR and CDR2 FQNEAQ (reference sequence). This CDR3 contains 15 residues. This CDR3 reads CASSLPTDGFHEQYF.

The chain has TRBV11-2 and TRBJ2-7; TCRdb designates TRBD2, a call that cannot be tested without DNA. Germline CDR1 and CDR2: SGHAT and FQNNGV. This CDR3 comprises 12 residues. The CDR3 spells CATTASDYEQYF.

The chain combines TRBV20-1 with TRBJ1-1. Germline values: CDR1 DFQATT, CDR2 SNEGSKA (reference sequence). This CDR3 is 14 amino acids long. CDR3: CSAIQVGRGTEAFF.

This sequence joins TRBV5-1 and TRBJ2-7; TCRdb's D call of TRBD2 is untestable without DNA. The V gene's germline CDR1 is SGHRS and CDR2 YFSETQ. The CDR3 sequence is 14 residues long. CDR3 in amino acids: CASSFTGETYEQYF.

The V call is TRBV12-3 or TRBV12-4, the J call TRBJ2-2; TCRdb names TRBD1, which stays unverified in the absence of DNA. The CDR3 covers 15 residues. CDR3 region: CASSLSAGETGELFF.

The CDR3 region is CASSPTSVSTDTQYF. The V gene is TRBV12-3 or TRBV12-4, the J gene TRBJ2-3; TCRdb reports TRBD2, a call that lacks DNA to check it against. The CDR3 sequence is 15 residues long.

This sequence joins TRBV5-6 and TRBJ2-5. The CDR3 has 12 amino acids. In germline, CDR1 is SGHDT, CDR2 YYEEEE. CDR3 in amino acids: CASSLEWETQYF.

The chain links TRBV10-3 to TRBJ2-1; TCRdb names TRBD2, which stays unverified in the absence of DNA. Per germline, CDR1 ENHRY and CDR2 SYGVKD. The CDR3 totals 12 residues. CDR3: CAISEGHNEQFF.

V usage is TRBV7-6 and J usage is TRBJ2-1. The CDR3 contains 15 residues. The germline CDR1 and CDR2 sequences are SGHVS and FNYEAQ. CDR3 residues: CASSLGGRSYNEQFF. Full variable domain (remainder filled in from reference TRBV7-6 and TRBJ2-1): GAGVSQSPRYKVTKRGQDVALRCDPISGHVSLYWYRQALGQGPEFLTYFNYEAQQDKSGLPNDRFSAERPEGSISTLTIQRTEQRDSAMYRCASSLGGRSYNEQFFGPGTRLTVL.

This chain connects TRBV7-8 to TRBJ2-3; TCRdb picks TRBD2, but there is no DNA to check that call. The CDR3 is 15 amino acids. CDR1 is SGHVS, CDR2 FQNEAQ, per germline. The CDR3 here is CASSATGGLWDTQYF.

The chain uses TRBV7-6 and TRBJ2-1. The CDR3 consists of 17 residues. Germline CDR1 SGHVS, CDR2 FNYEAQ. The CDR3 here is CASSLSSSGGPYNEQFF.

The gene calls are TRBV29-1 and TRBJ2-7; absent DNA, TCRdb's TRBD1 call cannot be checked. The CDR3 spans 14 residues. The germline CDR1 and CDR2 sequences are SQVTM and ANQGSEA. The CDR3 spells CSVNSGTGAYEQYF.

V usage is TRBV20-1 and J usage is TRBJ2-7; TCRdb returns TRBD2, unconfirmable since there is no DNA. There are 15 residues in the CDR3. CDR1 and CDR2 (germline): DFQATT, SNEGSKA (reference sequence). CDR3 protein: CSAGTSGLEGYEQYF.

The chain is built from TRBV28 and TRBJ1-5; TCRdb's D call of TRBD1 is untestable without DNA. This CDR3 has 15 amino acids. Germline CDR1 is MDHEN and CDR2 is SYDVKM. This CDR3 reads CASRRLLSNDQPQHF. The variable domain in full, completed from reference TRBV28 and TRBJ1-5, reads DVKVTQSSRYLVKRTGEKVFLECVQDMDHENMFWYRQDPGLGLRLIYFSYDVKMKEKGDIPEGYSVSREKKERFSLILESASTNQTSMYLCASRRLLSNDQPQHFGDGTRLSIL.

This rearrangement joins TRBV28 to TRBJ2-3; as DNA is missing, the TRBD1 call by TCRdb cannot be tested. The CDR3 extends over 15 amino acids. Germline V gene data show CDR1 as MDHEN and CDR2 as SYDVKM. The CDR3 reads CASSSIWTGEDTQYF.

The rearrangement links TRBV10-3 to TRBJ1-2; lacking DNA, the TRBD1 call made by TCRdb goes unchecked. CDR3 length: 15 residues. The germline gives CDR1 ENHRY, CDR2 SYGVKD. The CDR3 sequence is CAITQLDRGDYGYTF.

J is TRBJ2-7 and V is TRBV19. Germline V gives CDR1 LNHDA, CDR2 SQIVND (reference sequence). The CDR3 covers 11 residues. CDR3 sequence: CASSIGYEQYF.